This T cell receptor (beta chain) was sequenced in a study of cytomegalovirus exposure and HLA in healthy donors. Both 60 Vbeta primers and 13 Jbeta primers went into the PCR. Profiled with immunoSEQ multiplex PCR; TCRdb holds only in-frame clones, not every one. The repertoire holds roughly 150,000 clones, with about 70% as singletons. CDR3 length equals 15 residues. In germline, CDR1 is MNHNS, CDR2 SASEGT. V was clipped by 1 base and J by 6 bases, with 14 bases between them. V gene TRBV6-1 combines with J gene TRBJ2-3, with D maybe TRBD2 (5 bases). Sequenced: PBMCs. This sequence was found in a woman aged 60-75 years in good health and CMV-seropositive. CDR3 residues: CASSEDSRGSDTQYF. CDR3 bases: TGTGCCAGCAGTGAAGACTCCCGGGGATCGGATACGCAGTATTTT.